The 26 T cell receptor beta chains below come from one sample, sequenced in a study of shared clonotypes between healthy human individuals. Assay: immunoSEQ multiplex PCR; the TCRdb copy retains only in-frame clones and omits some. Counted here are roughly 2.2 million clones, 93% occurring once; the ten biggest clones make up 0.35% to 0.45%. The source material was naive CD4+ T cells from PBMCs. Specified subset: CD45RA+ positively selected. The receptors originated from a man aged 18-30 years in good health. Some clones in this sample may be carry-over from other donors' samples.

The V gene is TRBV2, the J gene TRBJ2-1; tentative D call: TRBD2 (6 bases). The V end was cut by 5 bases, the J end by 1 base, with 12 bases between. This CDR3 has 15 residues. CDR1 and CDR2 from the germline V gene are SNHLY and FYNNEI. The CDR3: CASSSQRVSYNEQFF. In nucleotides, the CDR3 is TGTGCCAGCAGTTCACAGCGGGTTTCCTACAATGAGCAGTTCTTC. Drawing the rest from reference TRBV2 and TRBJ2-1, the complete variable domain is EPEVTQTPSHQVTQMGQEVILRCVPISNHLYFYWYRQILGQKVEFLVSFYNNEISEKSEIFDDQFSVERPDGSNFTLKIRSTKLEDSAMYFCASSSQRVSYNEQFFGPGTRLTVL.

The chain employs TRBV29-1 and TRBJ1-2, with D uncertain. Germline V lookup: CDR1 SQVTM, CDR2 ANQGSEA. V was trimmed by 3 bases and J by 8 bases, leaving 10 bases between them. The CDR3 is 11 residues long. In DNA form, the CDR3 reads TGCAGCGTTGAGCCCTCCAGGGGCTACACCTTC. Protein product: CSVEPSRGYTF.

The table lists this clone with a count of one. This chain connects TRBV30 to TRBJ1-3; the D gene is possibly TRBD1 (5 bases). This CDR3 contains 14 residues. The germline V and J ends were trimmed by 3 bases and 2 bases, with 11 bases remaining between them. The germline V gene has CDR1 GTSNPN and CDR2 SVGIG (reference sequence). CDR3 bases: TGTGCCTGGAGCAAGACAGTACCTGGAAACACCATATATTTT. Its protein product is CAWSKTVPGNTIYF.

The chain recombines TRBV4-2 with TRBJ2-5; TRBD2 agrees at 8 bases. Trimming removed 0 bases from V and 0 bases from J; junction bases left unmatched: 6. Looked up from germline, CDR1 is LGHNA and CDR2 is YNFKEQ. CDR3 length: 17 residues. Here the CDR3 DNA reads TGTGCCAGCAGCCAAGAAGGAACTAGCGGACACCAAGAGACCCAGTACTTC. Amino acid sequence: CASSQEGTSGHQETQYF.

The V and J genes are TRBV28 and TRBJ1-4; 7 nucleotides match TRBD1. The CDR3 is made up of 15 amino acids. Germline lookup yields CDR1 MDHEN and CDR2 SYDVKM. Trimming cost V 5 bases and J 2 bases; bases outside gene matches: 5. The CDR3 DNA reads TGTGCCAGCAGTACACCGGGACAGACTAATGAAAAACTGTTTTTT. As protein: CASSTPGQTNEKLFF.

A few counts support this clone. V gene TRBV19 combines with J gene TRBJ1-5; D possibly corresponds to TRBD1 (6 bases). V was shortened by 8 bases and J by 7 bases, with 15 bases between the two germline ends. The V gene's germline CDR1 is LNHDA and CDR2 SQIVND (reference sequence). The CDR3 length is 13 residues. CDR3: CASGHRVPQPQHF. Here the CDR3 DNA reads TGTGCCAGTGGACACAGGGTCCCGCAGCCCCAGCATTTT.

This chain connects TRBV29-1 to TRBJ2-1; D remains unclear. The CDR3 has 10 amino acids. Germline assignment: CDR1 SQVTM and CDR2 ANQGSEA. V lost 6 bases and J lost 5, with 5 bases in between. Here the CDR3 reads CSVANNEQFF. The CDR3 DNA reads TGCAGCGTGGCAAACAATGAGCAGTTCTTC.

V and J are TRBV12-5 and TRBJ2-3; D is uncertain. Trimming took off 3 bases at V and 3 bases at J, with 7 bases between the two ends. The germline V gene encodes CDR1 LGHNT and CDR2 FRNRAP. The CDR3 is 13 amino acids. CDR3 coding DNA: TGTGCTAGTGGTTTCCTCCGTACAGATACGCAGTATTTT. Encoded protein: CASGFLRTDTQYF. Full variable domain (remainder filled in from reference TRBV12-5 and TRBJ2-3): DARVTQTPRHKVTEMGQEVTMRCQPILGHNTVFWYRQTMMQGLELLAYFRNRAPLDDSGMPKDRFSAEMPDATLATLKIQPSEPRDSAVYFCASGFLRTDTQYFGPGTRLTVL.

The V call is TRBV6-5, the J call TRBJ2-2; a possible D gene is TRBD2 (6 bases). The V end lost 2 bases, the J end lost 7 bases, and 11 bases lay between the germline ends. Germline V CDR1 and CDR2: MNHEY, SVGAGI. There are 14 residues in the CDR3. The CDR3 nucleotides read TGTGCCAGCAGTTACCAGGGCGGGGTCGGGGAGCTGTTTTTT. It codes for CASSYQGGVGELFF.

J is TRBJ1-5 and V is TRBV7-2, with TRBD1 as a possible D gene (5 bases). Trimming took 1 base from V and 3 from J, leaving 10 bases between them. CDR1 is SGHTA and CDR2 is FQGNSA in the germline V gene. The CDR3 extends over 15 amino acids. CDR3 nucleotides: TGTGCCAGCAGCTTAGGTCAGGGAAACAATCAGCCCCAGCATTTT. Protein: CASSLGQGNNQPQHF.

The chain employs TRBV5-1 and TRBJ2-1; D is possibly TRBD1 or TRBD2 (5 bases each). The V gene lost 5 bases and the J gene lost 3 bases, with 18 bases spanning the gap. Germline-derived CDR1 and CDR2 are SGHRS and YFSETQ. The CDR3 is 16 residues long. The CDR3 protein is CASSGIRDQRYNEQFF. In DNA, the CDR3 is TGCGCCAGCAGTGGGATCCGGGACCAGCGCTACAATGAGCAGTTCTTC.

The chain carries TRBV9 and TRBJ2-7; D might be TRBD1 (6 bases). The V end lost 6 bases, the J end lost 6 bases, and 19 bases lay between the germline ends. This CDR3 contains 14 residues. CDR1 is SGDLS and CDR2 is YYNGEE in the germline V gene. CDR3 sequence (DNA): TGTGCCAGCACCAAGACAGGCGGCTCCGGCGAGCAGTACTTC. Its protein product is CASTKTGGSGEQYF.

This chain uses TRBV9 with TRBJ2-3; D uncertain. Germline-derived CDR1 and CDR2 are SGDLS and YYNGEE. The CDR3 has 14 residues. V was trimmed by 2 bases and J by 6 bases, leaving 13 bases between them. The CDR3 loop reads CASSVQQTGDTQYF. The CDR3 DNA sequence: TGTGCCAGCAGCGTCCAGCAGACCGGGGATACGCAGTATTTT.

Of note for this clone: Other DNA sequences of this sample code for an identical CDR3. The genes are TRBV25-1 and TRBJ2-5; 8 bases align to TRBD1. The CDR3 is made up of 14 amino acids. In germline, CDR1 is MGHDK, CDR2 SYGVNS. V was pared by 3 bases and J by 5 bases, with 5 bases of the junction left unmatched. Here the CDR3 reads CASSDPGQGETQYF. Written as DNA, the CDR3 is TGTGCCAGCAGTGATCCCGGACAGGGCGAGACCCAGTACTTC.

The rearrangement joins TRBV19 to TRBJ2-1; D is uncertain. Germline-derived CDR1 and CDR2 are LNHDA and SQIVND (reference sequence). CDR3 length: 15 residues. V was shortened by 5 bases and J by 1 base, with 12 bases between the two germline ends. The chain's CDR3 is CASSFLTGSYNEQFF. The CDR3 DNA sequence: TGTGCCAGTAGTTTCCTTACGGGTTCCTACAATGAGCAGTTCTTC.

In regard to this clone: Other DNA sequences in this specimen translate into the identical CDR3. The chain carries TRBV5-6 and TRBJ2-2; 8 bases are shared with TRBD1. This CDR3 comprises 15 residues. Germline loops: CDR1 SGHDT, CDR2 YYEEEE. Trimming cost V 1 base and J 2 bases; bases outside gene matches: 1. The CDR3 loop reads CASSLTGGNTGELFF. DNA for the CDR3: TGTGCCAGCAGCTTGACAGGGGGTAACACCGGGGAGCTGTTTTTT. Full variable domain (missing parts from reference TRBV5-6 and TRBJ2-2): DAGVTQSPTHLIKTRGQQVTLRCSPKSGHDTVSWYQQALGQGPQFIFQYYEEEERQRGNFPDRFSGHQFPNYSSELNVNALLLGDSALYLCASSLTGGNTGELFFGEGSRLTVL.

This clone was detected once. The chain carries TRBV9 and TRBJ2-3; 9 bases fit TRBD1. CDR3 length: 17 residues. Germline lookup yields CDR1 SGDLS and CDR2 YYNGEE. With 4 bases clipped from V and 3 bases from J, the junction kept 12 bases outside the gene matches. The CDR3: CASSTSGQGIRTDTQYF. In DNA, the CDR3 is TGTGCCAGCAGCACATCGGGACAGGGAATTCGTACAGATACGCAGTATTTT.

The chain employs TRBV5-1 and TRBJ2-5; the D is unclear. Judging by the DNA end, TRBJ2-7 fits better; the J call may be wrong. This CDR3 contains 13 residues. CDR1 and CDR2 from the germline V gene are SGHRS and YFSETQ. The CDR3 protein is CASSLGAFYEQYF. CDR3 nucleotides: TGCGCCAGCAGCTTGGGGGCCTTCTACGAGCAGTACTTC.

This chain links TRBV6-1 with TRBJ1-2; D possibly corresponds to TRBD1 (5 bases). Germline V gene sequence: CDR1 MNHNS, CDR2 SASEGT. Trimming left V 7 bases short and J 8 bases short, with 17 bases between. The CDR3 runs 13 residues. CDR3 residues: CASNGGSTSGYTF. DNA of the CDR3: TGTGCCAGCAACGGGGGTTCTACTAGCGGCTACACCTTC.

The V and J genes are TRBV6-7 and TRBJ1-6, with a tentative D call TRBD1 (6 bases). TRBV6-7 belongs to the ORF category, with a function that is uncertain. V lost 6 bases to trimming and J lost 9 bases, with 18 bases between them. The CDR3 totals 15 residues. CDR3 DNA: TGTGCCAGCAGCCTCGACAGGTGGGCCCGTTCACCCCTCCACTTT. It yields the protein CASSLDRWARSPLHF.

This clone was recorded once. This chain joins TRBV7-2 and TRBJ1-2; D remains ambiguous. The CDR3 spans 13 residues. Trimming took 6 bases from V and 1 from J, leaving 9 bases between them. Germline CDR1 SGHTA, CDR2 FQGNSA. CDR3 nucleotides: TGTGCCAGCAGTAACCAGGTTAACTATGGCTACACCTTC. Its protein is CASSNQVNYGYTF.

V and J are TRBV6-6 and TRBJ1-3, with unresolved D. The CDR3 length is 15 residues. Germline assignment: CDR1 MNHNY and CDR2 SVGAGI (reference sequence). Trimming shortened V by 7 bases and J by 1 base, and 14 bases separated the two germline ends. The CDR3 region is CASINFGRSGNTIYF. For the CDR3, the DNA is TGTGCCAGCATTAATTTCGGACGGTCTGGAAACACCATATATTTT.

The chain is built from TRBV28 and TRBJ2-7, with TRBD1 matching over 9 bases. Unmatched junction bases numbered 10, after V lost 6 bases and J lost 4 bases. Germline CDR1 reads MDHEN; CDR2 reads SYDVKM. The CDR3 has 15 amino acids. CDR3 sequence: CASRPGGTGSYEQYF. The CDR3 nucleotides are TGTGCCAGCAGGCCTGGGGGGACAGGGAGTTACGAGCAGTACTTC.

The gene calls are TRBV27 and TRBJ2-7; no clear D. Trimming pared 4 bases from V and 0 bases from J, leaving 13 bases between. The CDR3 has 15 amino acids. From germline, CDR1 is MNHEY and CDR2 SMNVEV (reference sequence). CDR3 amino acids: CASSSFPDVSYEQYF. The CDR3 region has the DNA TGTGCCAGCAGTTCCTTCCCGGACGTCTCCTACGAGCAGTACTTC.

V usage is TRBV5-1 and J usage is TRBJ1-1; D may be TRBD1 (6 bases). CDR1 is SGHRS, CDR2 YFSETQ, per germline. V was clipped by 3 bases and J by 3 bases, with 9 bases between them. The CDR3 runs 13 residues. CDR3 protein: CASSSTGYTEAFF. The CDR3, as DNA: TGCGCCAGCAGCTCAACAGGGTACACTGAAGCTTTCTTT.

The gene calls are TRBV5-4 and TRBJ2-5, with D maybe TRBD2 (5 bases). V was clipped by 4 bases and J by 3 bases, with 13 bases between them. This CDR3 is 14 amino acids long. Germline loops: CDR1 SGHNT, CDR2 YYREEE (reference sequence). CDR3 nucleotide sequence: TGTGCCAGCAGCCTAGCTGGCGTAAAAGAGACCCAGTACTTC. This codes for CASSLAGVKETQYF.